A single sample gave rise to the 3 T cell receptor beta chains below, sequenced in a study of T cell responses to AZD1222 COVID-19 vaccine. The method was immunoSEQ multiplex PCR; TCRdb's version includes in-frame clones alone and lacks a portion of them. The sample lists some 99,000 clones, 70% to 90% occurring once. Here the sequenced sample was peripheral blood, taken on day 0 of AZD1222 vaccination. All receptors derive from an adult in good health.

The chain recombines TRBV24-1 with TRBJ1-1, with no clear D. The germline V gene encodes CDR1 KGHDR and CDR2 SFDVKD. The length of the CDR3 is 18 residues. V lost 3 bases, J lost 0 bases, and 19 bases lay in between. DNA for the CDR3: TGTGCCACCAGTGATCCGCAGAGCGGGAGGTACATGAACACTGAAGCTTTCTTT. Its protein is CATSDPQSGRYMNTEAFF.

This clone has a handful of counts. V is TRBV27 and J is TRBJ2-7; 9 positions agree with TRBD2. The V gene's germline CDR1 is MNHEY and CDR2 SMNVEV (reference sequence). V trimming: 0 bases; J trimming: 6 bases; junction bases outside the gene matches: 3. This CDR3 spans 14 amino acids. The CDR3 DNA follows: TGTGCCAGCAGTTTATCGGGCGGGAGGGGCGAGCAGTACGTC. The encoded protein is CASSLSGGRGEQYV.

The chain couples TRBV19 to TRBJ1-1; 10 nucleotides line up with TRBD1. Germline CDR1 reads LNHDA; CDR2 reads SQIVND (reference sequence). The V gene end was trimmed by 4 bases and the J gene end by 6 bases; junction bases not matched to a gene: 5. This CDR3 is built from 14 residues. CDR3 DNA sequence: TGTGCCAGTAGTAGGGACAGGGGTGCCGCTGAAGCTTTCTTT. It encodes CASSRDRGAAEAFF.